A selection of T cell receptor beta chains follows, all from one sample in a study of graft-versus-host responses after intestinal transplantation. These receptors' antigens are unknown. Here immunoSEQ multiplex PCR was the method, and the copy in TCRdb shows in-frame clones only, minus some. The table includes some 110,000 clones, 85% to 95% detected once. Sequencing was performed on unstimulated CD8+ T cells sorted from spleen or lymph node cells, taken before transplant. These receptors all come from a human donor who was the organ donor for an intestinal transplant. Each CDR3 is given with its conserved first and last residue. D genes are given only for firm matches. Only some rows state a clone size, as once, few, many or a class for expanded clones.

v_call	cdr3_length	j_call	clone_size	d_call	cdr3_aa	cdr3_nt
TRBV27	15	TRBJ2-1	NA	TRBD2	CASRLAGDDYNEQFF	TGTGCCAGCAGACTAGCGGGCGACGATTACAATGAGCAGTTCTTC
TRBV9	16	TRBJ2-1	once	TRBD2	CASSAPPGLASNEQFF	TGTGCCAGCAGCGCCCCTCCGGGACTAGCTTCTAATGAGCAGTTCTTC
TRBV5-3	15	TRBJ2-1	once	TRBD2	CARSLTSGSYNEQFF	TGTGCCAGAAGCTTGACTAGCGGGAGCTACAATGAGCAGTTCTTC
TRBV27	13	TRBJ2-7	NA	NA	CASSPLPSREQYF	TGTGCCAGCAGCCCCCTCCCGTCTCGCGAGCAGTACTTC
TRBV19	13	TRBJ1-2	NA	NA	CASSIVLGYGYTF	TGTGCCAGTAGTATAGTTCTTGGGTATGGCTACACCTTC
TRBV27	15	TRBJ1-4	NA	NA	CASSFQSSTNEKLFF	TGTGCCAGCAGTTTCCAATCTTCAACTAATGAAAAACTGTTTTTT
TRBV29-1	11	TRBJ2-5	NA	NA	CSVGLEGYGYF	TGCAGCGTTGGCCTTGAGGGGTACGGGTACTTC
TRBV25-1	15	TRBJ2-7	NA	NA	CASSEPCAVIYEQYF	TGTGCCAGCAGTGAACCGTGTGCGGTAATCTACGAGCAGTACTTC
TRBV6-6	15	TRBJ2-7	NA	TRBD2	CASSYSLAGVYEQYF	TGTGCCAGCAGTTACAGCCTAGCGGGAGTCTACGAGCAGTACTTC
TRBV28	14	TRBJ2-5	NA	TRBD2	CASSLLAGQETQYF	TGTGCCAGCAGTTTACTAGCGGGCCAAGAGACCCAGTACTTC
TRBV7-9	14	TRBJ2-3	NA	NA	CASSLVGNTDTQYF	TGTGCCAGCAGCTTAGTGGGGAACACAGATACGCAGTATTTT
TRBV29-1	13	TRBJ1-2	NA	NA	CSVDGGSDYGYTF	TGCAGCGTTGATGGGGGGTCAGACTATGGCTACACCTTC
TRBV2	15	TRBJ2-7	few	TRBD2	CASRVAGGPSYEQYF	TGTGCCAGCAGAGTAGCGGGAGGGCCCTCCTACGAGCAGTACTTC